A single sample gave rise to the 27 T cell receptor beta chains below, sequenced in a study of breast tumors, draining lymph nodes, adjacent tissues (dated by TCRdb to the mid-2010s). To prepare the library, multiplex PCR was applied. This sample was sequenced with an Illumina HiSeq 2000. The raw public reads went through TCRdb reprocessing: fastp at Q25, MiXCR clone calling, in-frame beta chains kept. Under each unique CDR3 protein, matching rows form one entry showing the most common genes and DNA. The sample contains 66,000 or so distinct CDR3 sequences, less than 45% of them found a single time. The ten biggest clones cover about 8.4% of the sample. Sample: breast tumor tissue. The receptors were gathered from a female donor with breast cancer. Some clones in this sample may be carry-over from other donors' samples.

CDR3 in DNA: TGCGCCAGCAGTGAGTCTTGGGAAGCTTTCTTT. This sequence encodes CASSESWEAFF. The rearrangement links TRBV10-2 to TRBJ1-1; D gene unclear. This CDR3 region has 11 residues. Germline CDR1 and CDR2: WSHSY and SAAADI. V was trimmed by 0 bases and J by 8 bases, leaving 4 bases between them.

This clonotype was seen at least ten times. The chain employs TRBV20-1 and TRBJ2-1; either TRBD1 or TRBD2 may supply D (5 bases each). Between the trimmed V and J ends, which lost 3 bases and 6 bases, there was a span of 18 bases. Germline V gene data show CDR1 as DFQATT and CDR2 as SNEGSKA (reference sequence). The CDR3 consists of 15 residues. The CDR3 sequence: CSARGVGKPSNEQFF. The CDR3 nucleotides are TGCAGTGCTAGGGGGGTCGGGAAACCATCCAATGAGCAGTTCTTC.

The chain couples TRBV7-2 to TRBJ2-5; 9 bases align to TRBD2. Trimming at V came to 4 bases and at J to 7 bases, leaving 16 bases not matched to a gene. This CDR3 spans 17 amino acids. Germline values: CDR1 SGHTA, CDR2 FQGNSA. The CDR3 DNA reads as TGTGCCAGCAGCTCTCTCCGGGGCGGGAGGGCCTTTGGGACCCAGTACTTC. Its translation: CASSSLRGGRAFGTQYF.

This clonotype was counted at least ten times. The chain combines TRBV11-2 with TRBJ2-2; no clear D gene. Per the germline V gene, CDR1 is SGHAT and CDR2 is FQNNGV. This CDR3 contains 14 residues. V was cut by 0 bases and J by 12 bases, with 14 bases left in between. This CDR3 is CASSLDTSPPKLFF. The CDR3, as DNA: TGTGCCAGCAGCTTAGATACTTCCCCCCCGAAGCTGTTTTTT.

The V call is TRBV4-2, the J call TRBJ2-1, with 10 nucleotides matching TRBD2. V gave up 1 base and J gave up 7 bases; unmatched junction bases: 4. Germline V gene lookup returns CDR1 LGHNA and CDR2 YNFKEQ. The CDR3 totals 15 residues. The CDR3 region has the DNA TGTGCCAGCAGCCAAGCTAGCGGGAGAAATAATGAGCAGTTCTTC. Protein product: CASSQASGRNNEQFF.

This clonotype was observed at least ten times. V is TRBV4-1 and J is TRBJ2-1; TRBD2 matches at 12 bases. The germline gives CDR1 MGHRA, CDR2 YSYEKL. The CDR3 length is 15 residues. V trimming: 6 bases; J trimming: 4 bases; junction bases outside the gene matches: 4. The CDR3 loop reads CASRPTSGSYNEQFF. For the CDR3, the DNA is TGCGCCAGCAGGCCGACTAGCGGGAGTTACAATGAGCAGTTCTTC.

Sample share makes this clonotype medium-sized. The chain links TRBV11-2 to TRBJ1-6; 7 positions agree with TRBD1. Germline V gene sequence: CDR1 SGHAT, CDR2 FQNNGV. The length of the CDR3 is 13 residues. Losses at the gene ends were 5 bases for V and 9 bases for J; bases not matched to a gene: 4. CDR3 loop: CASSPGTASPLHF. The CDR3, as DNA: TGTGCCAGCAGCCCGGGGACAGCTTCACCCCTCCACTTT. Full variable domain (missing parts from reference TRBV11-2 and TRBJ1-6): EAGVAQSPRYKIIEKRQSVAFWCNPISGHATLYWYQQILGQGPKLLIQFQNNGVVDDSQLPKDRFSAERLKGVDSTLKIQPAKLEDSAVYLCASSPGTASPLHFGNGTRLTVT.

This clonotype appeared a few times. The CDR3 reads CASSHGGGWSYEQYF. The CDR3 nucleotides read TGTGCCAGCAGTCACGGTGGGGGATGGTCCTACGAGCAGTACTTC. The chain employs TRBV6-2 or TRBV6-3 and TRBJ2-7, with D possibly called TRBD1 or TRBD2 (5 bases each). This CDR3 is 15 amino acids long. The V and J ends lost 5 bases and 1 base respectively, with 15 bases between them. Germline lookup yields CDR1 MNHEY and CDR2 SVGEGT.

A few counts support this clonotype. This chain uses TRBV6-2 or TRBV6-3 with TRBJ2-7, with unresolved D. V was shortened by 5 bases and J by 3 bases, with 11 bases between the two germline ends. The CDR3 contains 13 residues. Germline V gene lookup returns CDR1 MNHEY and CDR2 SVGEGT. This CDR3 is CASSPPGHYEQYF. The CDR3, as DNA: TGTGCCAGCAGTCCCCCGGGCCACTACGAGCAGTACTTC.

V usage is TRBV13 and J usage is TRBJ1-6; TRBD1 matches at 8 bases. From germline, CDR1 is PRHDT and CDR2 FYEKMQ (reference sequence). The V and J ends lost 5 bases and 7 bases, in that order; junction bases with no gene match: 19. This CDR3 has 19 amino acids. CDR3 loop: CASSVARGQGATGNSPLHF. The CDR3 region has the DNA TGTGCCAGCAGCGTGGCTCGCGGCCAGGGGGCGACTGGAAATTCACCCCTCCACTTT.

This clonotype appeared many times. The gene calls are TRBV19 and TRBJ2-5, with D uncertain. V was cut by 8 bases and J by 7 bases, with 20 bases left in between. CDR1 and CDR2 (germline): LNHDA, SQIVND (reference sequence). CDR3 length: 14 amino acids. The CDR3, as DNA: TGTGCCAGTGTTCACTCCTTCAGTTGCGGGACCCAGTACTTC. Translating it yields CASVHSFSCGTQYF. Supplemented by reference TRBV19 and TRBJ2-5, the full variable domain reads DGGITQSPKYLFRKEGQNVTLSCEQNLNHDAMYWYRQDPGQGLRLIYYSQIVNDFQKGDIAEGYSVSREKKESFPLTVTSAQKNPTAFYLCASVHSFSCGTQYFGPGTRLLVL.

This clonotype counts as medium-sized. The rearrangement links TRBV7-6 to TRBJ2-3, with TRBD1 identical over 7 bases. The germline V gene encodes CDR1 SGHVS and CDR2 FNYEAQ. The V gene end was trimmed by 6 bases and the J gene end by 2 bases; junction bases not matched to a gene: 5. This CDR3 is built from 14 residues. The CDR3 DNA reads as TGTGCCAGCAGTAAGGGACAGCACACAGATACGCAGTATTTT. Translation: CASSKGQHTDTQYF.

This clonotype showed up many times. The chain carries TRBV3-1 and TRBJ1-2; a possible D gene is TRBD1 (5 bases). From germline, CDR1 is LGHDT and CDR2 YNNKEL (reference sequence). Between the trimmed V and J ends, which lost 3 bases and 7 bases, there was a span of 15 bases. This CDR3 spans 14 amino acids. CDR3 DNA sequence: TGTGCCAGCAGCCAGGGACCCGAGGGAGCTGGCTACACCTTC. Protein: CASSQGPEGAGYTF. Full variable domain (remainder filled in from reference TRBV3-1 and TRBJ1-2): DTAVSQTPKYLVTQMGNDKSIKCEQNLGHDTMYWYKQDSKKFLKIMFSYNNKELIINETVPNRFSPKSPDKAHLNLHINSLELGDSAVYFCASSQGPEGAGYTFGSGTRLTVV.

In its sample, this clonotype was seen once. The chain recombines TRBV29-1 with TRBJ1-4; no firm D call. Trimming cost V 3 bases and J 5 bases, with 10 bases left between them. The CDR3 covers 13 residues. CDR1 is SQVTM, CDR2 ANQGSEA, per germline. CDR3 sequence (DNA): TGCAGCGTTGACTCGGGAGACAATGAAAAACTGTTTTTT. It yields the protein CSVDSGDNEKLFF.

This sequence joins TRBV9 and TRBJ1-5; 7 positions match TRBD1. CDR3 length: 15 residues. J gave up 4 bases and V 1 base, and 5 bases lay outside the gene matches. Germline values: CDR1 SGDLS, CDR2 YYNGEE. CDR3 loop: CASSVTGEANQPQHF. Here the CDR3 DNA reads TGTGCCAGCAGCGTAACAGGGGAGGCGAATCAGCCCCAGCATTTT.

The CDR3 loop is CASSYGTGQAGAKNIQYF. The CDR3 nucleotides are TGTGCCAGCAGTTACGGTACAGGGCAAGCGGGGGCGAAAAACATTCAGTACTTC. The chain couples TRBV6-6 to TRBJ2-4, with TRBD2 matching over 8 bases. The CDR3 spans 18 residues. CDR1 is MNHNY, CDR2 SVGAGI, per germline (reference sequence). Germline trimming cut 2 bases from V and 4 bases from J; bases unmatched to any gene: 13.

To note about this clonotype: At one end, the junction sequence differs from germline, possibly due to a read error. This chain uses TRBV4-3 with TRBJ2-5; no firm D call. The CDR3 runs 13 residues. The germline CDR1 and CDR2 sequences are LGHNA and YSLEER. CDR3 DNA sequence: TGCGCCAGCAGCCAAGGGGTCCTGGAGACCCAGCACTTC. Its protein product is CASSQGVLETQHF.

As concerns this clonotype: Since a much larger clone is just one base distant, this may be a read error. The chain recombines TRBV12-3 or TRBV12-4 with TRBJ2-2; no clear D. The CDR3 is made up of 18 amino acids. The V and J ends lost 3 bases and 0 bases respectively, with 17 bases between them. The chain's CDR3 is CASSFSMPSPTNTGELFF. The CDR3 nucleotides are TGTGCCAGCAGTTTCTCGATGCCCTCGCCTACGAACACCGGGGAGCTGTTTTTT.

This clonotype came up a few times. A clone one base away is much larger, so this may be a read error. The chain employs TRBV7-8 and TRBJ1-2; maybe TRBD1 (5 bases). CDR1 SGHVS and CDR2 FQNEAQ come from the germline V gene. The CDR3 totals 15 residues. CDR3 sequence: CASSSSYGTDYGYPF. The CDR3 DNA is TGTGCCAGCAGCTCCTCTTATGGGACGGACTATGGCTACCCCTTC.

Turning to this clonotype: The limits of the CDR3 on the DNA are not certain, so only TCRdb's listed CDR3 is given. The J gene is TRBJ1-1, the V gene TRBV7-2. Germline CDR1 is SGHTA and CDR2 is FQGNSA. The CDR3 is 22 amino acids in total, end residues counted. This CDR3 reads CASSGSEGIYEQYFGPGTEAFF.

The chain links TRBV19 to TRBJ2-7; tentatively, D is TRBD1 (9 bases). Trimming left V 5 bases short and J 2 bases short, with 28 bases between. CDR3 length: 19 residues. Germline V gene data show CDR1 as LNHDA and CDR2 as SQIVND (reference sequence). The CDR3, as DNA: TGTGCCAGTAGTCAGCGGGGGACAGGGCCCTTCCTAAACGCCTACGAGCAGTACTTC. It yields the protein CASSQRGTGPFLNAYEQYF.

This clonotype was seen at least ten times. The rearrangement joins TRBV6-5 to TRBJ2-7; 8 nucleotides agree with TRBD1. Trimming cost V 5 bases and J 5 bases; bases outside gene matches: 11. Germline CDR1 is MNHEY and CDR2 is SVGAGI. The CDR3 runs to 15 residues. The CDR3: CASSPRLTGVNEQYF. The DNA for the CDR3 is TGTGCCAGCAGTCCCCGGTTGACAGGGGTCAACGAGCAGTACTTC.

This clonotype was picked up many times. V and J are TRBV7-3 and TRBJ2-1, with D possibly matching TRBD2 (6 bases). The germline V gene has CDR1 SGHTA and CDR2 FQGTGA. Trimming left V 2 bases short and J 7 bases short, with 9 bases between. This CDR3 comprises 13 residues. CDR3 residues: CASSLGRENEQFF. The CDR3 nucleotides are TGTGCCAGCAGCTTAGGACGGGAGAATGAGCAGTTCTTC. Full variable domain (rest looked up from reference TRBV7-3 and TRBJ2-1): GAGVSQTPSNKVTEKGKYVELRCDPISGHTALYWYRQSLGQGPEFLIYFQGTGAADDSGLPNDRFFAVRPEGSVSTLKIQRTERGDSAVYLCASSLGRENEQFFGPGTRLTVL.

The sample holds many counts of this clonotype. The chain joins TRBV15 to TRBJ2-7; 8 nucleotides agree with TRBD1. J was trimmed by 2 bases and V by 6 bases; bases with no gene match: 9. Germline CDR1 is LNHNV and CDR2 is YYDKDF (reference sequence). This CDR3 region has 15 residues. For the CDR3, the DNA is TGTGCCACCAGTGCATACCAGGGGGCGGCCTACGAGCAGTACTTC. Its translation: CATSAYQGAAYEQYF.

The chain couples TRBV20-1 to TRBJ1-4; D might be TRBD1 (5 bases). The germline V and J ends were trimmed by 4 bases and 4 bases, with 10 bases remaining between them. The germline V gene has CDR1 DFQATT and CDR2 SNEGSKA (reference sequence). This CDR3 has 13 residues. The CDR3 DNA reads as TGCAGTGCTACCGCAGGGATTAATGAAAAACTGTTTTTT. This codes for CSATAGINEKLFF.

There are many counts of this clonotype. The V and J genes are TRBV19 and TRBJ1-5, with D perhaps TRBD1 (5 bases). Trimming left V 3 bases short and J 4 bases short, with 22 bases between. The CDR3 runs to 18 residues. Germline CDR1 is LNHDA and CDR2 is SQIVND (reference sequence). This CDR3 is CASSMMLPGGTGNQPQHF. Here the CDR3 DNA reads TGTGCCAGTAGTATGATGCTTCCGGGAGGGACTGGAAATCAGCCCCAGCATTTT.

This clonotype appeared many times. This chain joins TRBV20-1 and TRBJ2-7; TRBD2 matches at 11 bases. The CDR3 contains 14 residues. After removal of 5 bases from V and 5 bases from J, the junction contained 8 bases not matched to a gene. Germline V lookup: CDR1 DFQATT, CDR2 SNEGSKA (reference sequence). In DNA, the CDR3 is TGCAGTGCTCCCGGGACTAGCGGAAGGGACGAGCAGTACTTC. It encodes CSAPGTSGRDEQYF.